The 9 T cell receptor beta chains reported below all come from one sample, sequenced in a study of T cells in Graves' hyperthyroidism and ophthalmopathy. TCR beta CDR3 regions were amplified from RNA transcripts. RT-PCR in the first round (using the HTBI primer set) targeted the TCR CDR3. TCRdb independently ran MiXCR on the multiplex PCR reads; one entry per CDR3 protein. The profile shows 640,000 or so distinct CDR3 sequences, 12% to 15% of them singletons. Specimen: blood. All receptors derive from a woman between 18 and 30 years old with Graves' ophthalmopathy.

At least ten counts were recorded for this clonotype. The chain joins TRBV28 to TRBJ2-7; D call uncertain. The CDR3 totals 13 residues. Germline CDR1 reads MDHEN; CDR2 reads SYDVKM. Trimming shortened V by 2 bases and J by 2 bases, and 7 bases separated the two germline ends. In DNA form, the CDR3 reads TGTGCCAGCAGTTTAACGCTAGCCTACGAGCAGTACTTC. It translates to CASSLTLAYEQYF.

The V and J genes are TRBV12-3 or TRBV12-4 and TRBJ1-2; 9 nucleotides line up with TRBD1. The CDR3 loop spans 12 amino acids. V shed 5 bases and J 7 bases; nucleotides not matched to a gene: 2. The CDR3 protein is CASSGGQGGYTF. CDR3 sequence (DNA): TGTGCCAGCAGTGGGGGACAGGGTGGCTACACCTTC.

The chain joins TRBV6-1 to TRBJ2-7; 12 bases match TRBD2. Germline assignment: CDR1 MNHNS and CDR2 SASEGT. V was pared by 6 bases and J by 2 bases, with 5 bases of the junction left unmatched. This CDR3 comprises 15 residues. The CDR3 here is CASSPLAGGAYEQYF. CDR3 DNA: TGTGCCAGCAGCCCACTAGCGGGAGGCGCCTACGAGCAGTACTTC.

The table lists this clonotype with many counts. The chain links TRBV3-1 to TRBJ2-7; TRBD2 matches at 9 bases. Germline trimming cut 4 bases from V and 4 bases from J; bases unmatched to any gene: 2. Germline V CDR1 and CDR2: LGHDT, YNNKEL (reference sequence). The CDR3 runs 13 residues. Written as DNA, the CDR3 is TGTGCCAGCAGCCCGACTAGCGGATACGAGCAGTACTTC. It yields the protein CASSPTSGYEQYF.

This clonotype was counted at least ten times. The chain has TRBV6-1 and TRBJ2-2, with D hard to call. The CDR3 is 13 amino acids. Germline values: CDR1 MNHNS, CDR2 SASEGT. Trimming left V 5 bases short and J 4 bases short, with 8 bases between. DNA of the CDR3: TGTGCCAGCAGTTACTGGGTCACCGGGGAGCTGTTTTTT. Translating it yields CASSYWVTGELFF.

This clonotype has at least ten counts. This chain uses TRBV28 with TRBJ2-1; maybe TRBD2 (6 bases). V was pared by 4 bases and J by 8 bases, with 18 bases between. CDR3 length: 15 amino acids. Germline V gene sequence: CDR1 MDHEN, CDR2 SYDVKM. The CDR3 DNA follows: TGTGCCAGCAGTTACGCCCAGAGCACGGGGGATGAGCAGTTCTTC. It yields the protein CASSYAQSTGDEQFF.

J is TRBJ2-7 and V is TRBV3-1; D possibly corresponds to TRBD2 (6 bases). The CDR3 covers 15 residues. Germline values: CDR1 LGHDT, CDR2 YNNKEL (reference sequence). Trimming pared 6 bases from V and 2 bases from J, leaving 17 bases between. The CDR3 reads CASRAPNAGTYEQYF. For the CDR3, the DNA is TGTGCCAGCAGGGCCCCAAATGCGGGAACCTACGAGCAGTACTTC.

This rearrangement joins TRBV7-2 to TRBJ1-4; D unclear. This CDR3 spans 17 amino acids. Trimming removed 5 bases from V and 4 bases from J, with 20 bases in between. CDR1 and CDR2 (germline): SGHTA, FQGNSA. In nucleotides, the CDR3 is TGTGCCAGCAGCCAGACTACCGCGGCAGCCTTTAATGAAAAACTGTTTTTT. It translates to CASSQTTAAAFNEKLFF. The full variable domain, completed using reference TRBV7-2 and TRBJ1-4, is GAGVSQSPSNKVTEKGKDVELRCDPISGHTALYWYRQSLGQGLEFLIYFQGNSAPDKSGLPSDRFSAERTGGSVSTLTIQRTQQEDSAVYLCASSQTTAAAFNEKLFFGSGTQLSVL.

This clonotype came up many times. This sequence joins TRBV7-6 and TRBJ2-1; tentative D call: TRBD2 (6 bases). V was pared by 6 bases and J by 0 bases, with 12 bases between. Germline V gives CDR1 SGHVS, CDR2 FNYEAQ. The CDR3 consists of 15 residues. CDR3 in amino acids: CASSEAGRSYNEQFF. CDR3 coding DNA: TGTGCCAGCAGTGAAGCGGGTCGCTCCTACAATGAGCAGTTCTTC.